Listed below are T cell receptor beta chains from one sample, sequenced in a study of shared T cell receptors in the human thymus. The data were produced by immunoSEQ multiplex PCR, yet TCRdb's version contains in-frame clones alone and is incomplete. The sample contains 720,000 or so clones, approximately 83% of which appear only once. These data are also associated with another study on human thymus T cells.

Sample: thymocytes. The receptors shown here come from a girl younger than two with a congenital heart defect. The CDR3 runs from the conserved cysteine through the conserved F or W. A D gene is named only where the DNA matches it firmly. Part of the rows lack a size; the others show once, few, many or a class for expanded clones.

D,size,J,V,DNA,CDR3
TRBD2,.,TRBJ2-2,TRBV6-1,TGTGCCAGCAGTGAATATAGCGGGGGGGCGGACACCGGGGAGCTGTTTTTT,CASSEYSGGADTGELFF
.,.,TRBJ2-2,TRBV5-3,TGTGCCAGAAGCTTGCGGCAGGGGACCGGGGAGCTGTTTTTT,CARSLRQGTGELFF
.,.,TRBJ1-1,TRBV10-3,TGTGCCATCAGTTTGACAGTGAACACTGAAGCTTTCTTT,CAISLTVNTEAFF
TRBD1,.,TRBJ2-7,TRBV11-2,TGTGCCAGCAGCTTACTGGACAAAGGGGCCAGGGGGTGCGAGCAGTACTTC,CASSLLDKGARGCEQYF
.,.,TRBJ1-2,TRBV19,TGTGCCAGTAGTGCCGGGATCACAGGGAATGGCTACACCTTC,CASSAGITGNGYTF
TRBD1,.,TRBJ1-4,TRBV5-5,TGTGCCAGCAGCTCATCCGGGACAGGGAACGAAAAACTGTTTTTT,CASSSSGTGNEKLFF
.,.,TRBJ2-2,TRBV4-1,TGCGCCAGCAGCCAAGATCCCTGGGTAGCGCAAACTCACACCGGGGAGCTGTTTTTT,CASSQDPWVAQTHTGELFF
.,.,TRBJ1-3,TRBV29-1,TGCAGCGCCAGGGCGTTGGCTGGAAACACCATATATTTT,CSARALAGNTIYF
TRBD2,.,TRBJ2-1,TRBV13,TGTGCCAGCAGCGGTCAATTACTAGCGGGGGCCACCTTCTACTACAATGAGCAGTTCTTC,CASSGQLLAGATFYYNEQFF
.,.,TRBJ2-7,TRBV28,TGTGCCAGCAGTTTCCCCGCGTGGAACAGGCTTACTAACTACGAGCAGTACTTC,CASSFPAWNRLTNYEQYF
.,.,TRBJ1-2,TRBV7-9,TGTGCCAGCAGCTTACGTGACTCCAACTATGGCTACACCTTC,CASSLRDSNYGYTF
TRBD1,once,TRBJ1-1,TRBV6-1,TGTGCCATCGGGGACAGGGGAACTGAAGCTTTCTTT,CAIGDRGTEAFF
TRBD2,.,TRBJ2-1,TRBV6-6,TGTGCCAGCAGTAGGAGGACTAGCGGTTACAATGAGCAGTTCTTC,CASSRRTSGYNEQFF
TRBD2,.,TRBJ2-3,TRBV5-4,TGTGCCAGCAGATATAGCGGGGTGCAGTATTTT,CASRYSGVQYF
TRBD1,.,TRBJ2-3,TRBV11-3,TGTGCCAGCAGCCTGAAGACAGGGGGAGAAGGGGGCACAGATACGCAGTATTTT,CASSLKTGGEGGTDTQYF
TRBD1,.,TRBJ1-3,TRBV11-2,TGTGCCAGCAGCCCATCGCACCAGGGGGCTAAAGGAAACACCATATATTTT,CASSPSHQGAKGNTIYF
TRBD1,.,TRBJ1-5,TRBV27,TGTGCCAGCAGGGACAGGGGGGTCAAGGGGCTCAATCAGCCCCAGCATTTT,CASRDRGVKGLNQPQHF
.,.,TRBJ1-2,TRBV5-1,TGCGCCAGCAGCTTGGCAGGGTACTATGGCTACACCTTC,CASSLAGYYGYTF
.,.,TRBJ1-5,TRBV7-8,TGTGCCAGCAGCTCTGGGGGGTCCATTAGCAATCAGCCCCAGCATTTT,CASSSGGSISNQPQHF
.,.,TRBJ1-2,TRBV15,TGTGCCACCAGCATTGGGCGGGAGAACTATGGCTACACCTTC,CATSIGRENYGYTF
TRBD1,.,TRBJ1-1,TRBV6-1,TGTGCCAGCAGGAAGGGACAGGGGAACACTGAAGCTTTCTTT,CASRKGQGNTEAFF
.,.,TRBJ2-7,TRBV7-3,TGTGCCAGCAGCTTAGTTTTTCTTGCGGAAACAACCTACGAGCAGTACTTC,CASSLVFLAETTYEQYF
TRBD1,.,TRBJ1-2,TRBV5-1,TGCGCCAGCAGCGGAGTAGGACAGGGAATTACTGGCTACACCTTC,CASSGVGQGITGYTF
TRBD1,few,TRBJ2-5,TRBV19,TGTGCCAGTAGTATAGCTTGGACAGGGGCGCAAGAGACCCAGTACTTC,CASSIAWTGAQETQYF
.,.,TRBJ2-7,TRBV30,TGTGCCTGGACAGCGGCAGCCGACAAATCCTACGAGCAGTACTTC,CAWTAAADKSYEQYF